These 2 T cell receptor beta chains originate from one sample sequenced in a study of T cell responses to AZD1222 COVID-19 vaccine. TCRdb's copy holds only in-frame clones and misses some; the assay was immunoSEQ multiplex PCR. The table records about 40,000 clones, around 90% of them present only once. The sample in question was peripheral blood, obtained 28 days after the second dose of the MenACWY control vaccine. Source of these receptors: an adult who received the MenACWY meningococcal vaccine as a control.

The chain is built from TRBV28 and TRBJ2-1, with D hard to call. CDR3 length equals 13 residues. V was clipped by 7 bases and J by 5 bases, with 12 bases between them. Germline assignment: CDR1 MDHEN and CDR2 SYDVKM. CDR3 loop: CASNPGAHNEQFF. In nucleotides, the CDR3 is TGTGCCAGCAACCCCGGAGCCCACAATGAGCAGTTCTTC. Together with reference TRBV28 and TRBJ2-1, the CDR3 gives the full variable domain: DVKVTQSSRYLVKRTGEKVFLECVQDMDHENMFWYRQDPGLGLRLIYFSYDVKMKEKGDIPEGYSVSREKKERFSLILESASTNQTSMYLCASNPGAHNEQFFGPGTRLTVL.

This clone appeared a few times. The rearrangement uses TRBV4-1 and TRBJ2-7; D is perhaps TRBD1 (5 bases). In germline, CDR1 is MGHRA, CDR2 YSYEKL. Trimming took 0 bases from V and 0 from J, leaving 15 bases between them. The CDR3 is 17 residues long. The CDR3 DNA sequence: TGCGCCAGCAGCCAAGAATTTTCGGACACCGGCTCCTACGAGCAGTACTTC. It specifies CASSQEFSDTGSYEQYF.